The 3 T cell receptor beta chains given below trace back to one sample, sequenced in a study of blood T cell repertoires in COVID-19. This table comes from immunoSEQ multiplex PCR, and its TCRdb copy is limited to in-frame clones, with some not included. Of roughly 250,000 clones listed, approximately 91% are singletons. Sequencing was carried out using PBMCs or T cells enriched from blood (not recorded which). These receptors were taken from a woman aged 40 to 55 with acute COVID-19.

The V gene is TRBV18, the J gene TRBJ2-7, with a weak D call TRBD1 (7 bases). Trimming stripped 4 bases from V and 0 bases from J, with 13 bases between. The CDR3 spans 15 residues. Germline V CDR1 and CDR2: KGHSH, LQKENI. This chain's CDR3 is CASSRGTAASYEQYF. Written as DNA, the CDR3 is TGTGCCAGCTCACGCGGGACAGCTGCCTCCTACGAGCAGTACTTC.

This chain connects TRBV19 to TRBJ2-1, with TRBD2 matching over 8 bases. The CDR3 consists of 17 residues. Germline values: CDR1 LNHDA, CDR2 SQIVND (reference sequence). V lost 4 bases and J lost 0; bases outside the gene matches: 8. CDR3 nucleotides: TGTGCCAGTAGTAAACGCCCCAGCGGGAGCTCCTACAATGAGCAGTTCTTC. As protein: CASSKRPSGSSYNEQFF.

V usage is TRBV5-5 and J usage is TRBJ2-5; D is perhaps TRBD1 (5 bases). This CDR3 spans 14 amino acids. With 4 bases removed from V and 3 bases from J, the gap between germline ends came to 13 bases. The germline V gene has CDR1 SGHKS and CDR2 YYEKEE (reference sequence). CDR3: CASSTQESEETQYF. In DNA, the CDR3 is TGTGCCAGCAGCACACAGGAGTCCGAAGAGACCCAGTACTTC.